This record concerns one TCR beta chain sequence. Its antigen is still unknown. The CDR3 length is 17 residues. Germline V gene sequence: CDR1 SEHNR, CDR2 FQNEAQ (reference sequence). The ends were cut back, 4 bases at V and 4 bases at J, with 17 bases in the middle. The record originates from a study of regulatory and conventional T cells in RAG deficiency. Sequenced by immunoSEQ multiplex PCR; TCRdb stores in-frame clones only, minus some. The sample has fewer than 35,000 clones; 75% to 90% are singletons. Regarding the study as a whole: Omenn patients showed >85% Treg-Tconv overlap and shorter CDR3 lengths. Sorted Omenn CD25-high CD127-low cells may not be bona fide Tregs. RAG-deficient patients showed markedly lower Shannon entropy and higher Simpson indices than control T-cell subsets.

These sequences were also reported in another study, on regulatory T cells. This second report adds: Primers: 52 TRBV forward and 13 TRBJ reverse. In patients, unique TRB V-J pairs were restricted and V/J usage skewed, especially in Tregs.

The sequence came from a human donor in good health. Sequenced input: CD8+ T cells sorted from blood. This rearrangement joins TRBV7-9 to TRBJ2-6; D is uncertain. The CDR3 coding sequence is TGTGCCAGCAGCTCCCCCCAAGGGTATGCGGGGGCCAACGTCCTGACTTTC. This gives the protein CASSSPQGYAGANVLTF.